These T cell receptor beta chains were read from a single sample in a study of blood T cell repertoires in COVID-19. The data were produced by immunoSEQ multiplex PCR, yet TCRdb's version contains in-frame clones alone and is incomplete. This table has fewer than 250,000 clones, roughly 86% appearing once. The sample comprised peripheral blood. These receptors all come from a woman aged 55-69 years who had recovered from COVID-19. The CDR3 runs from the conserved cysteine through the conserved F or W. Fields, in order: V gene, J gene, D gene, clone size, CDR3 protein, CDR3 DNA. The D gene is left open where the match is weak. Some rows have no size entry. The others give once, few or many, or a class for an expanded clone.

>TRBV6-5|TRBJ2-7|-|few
CASINPVSGREQYF
TGTGCCAGCATCAACCCCGTGAGCGGCAGAGAGCAGTACTTC
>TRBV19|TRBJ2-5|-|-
CASSISDRTVETQYF
TGTGCCAGTAGTATTTCAGATAGGACAGTAGAGACCCAGTACTTC
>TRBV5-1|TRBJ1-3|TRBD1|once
CASSSVYGTGIGNTIYF
TGCGCCAGCAGCTCAGTATACGGGACAGGGATTGGAAACACCATATATTTT
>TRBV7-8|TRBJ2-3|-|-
CASRRGGFGTDTQYF
TGTGCCAGCCGCCGTGGAGGGTTTGGCACAGATACGCAGTATTTT
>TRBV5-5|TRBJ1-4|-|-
CASSLAFSVFGGAREKLFF
TGTGCCAGCAGCTTGGCCTTTTCGGTATTCGGGGGAGCAAGGGAAAAACTGTTTTTT
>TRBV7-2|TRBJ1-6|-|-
CASSLGGVNNSPLHF
TGTGCCAGCAGCTTAGGGGGGGTTAATAATTCACCCCTCCACTTT
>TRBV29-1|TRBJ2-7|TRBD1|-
CSVEDRQGIGEQYF
TGCAGCGTTGAAGATAGACAGGGTATCGGCGAGCAGTACTTC
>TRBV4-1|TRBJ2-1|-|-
CASLARSGTYNEQFF
TGCGCCAGCCTAGCCCGGTCAGGAACCTACAATGAGCAGTTCTTC
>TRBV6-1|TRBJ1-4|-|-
CASSEAARRVANEKLFF
TGTGCCAGCAGTGAAGCGGCCCGGAGGGTAGCTAATGAAAAACTGTTTTTT
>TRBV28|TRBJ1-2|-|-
CASSFEGEPYGYTF
TGTGCCAGCAGTTTCGAGGGCGAACCCTATGGCTACACCTTC
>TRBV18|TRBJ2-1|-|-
CASSRRTSDNEQFF
TGTGCCAGCTCACGCCGGACATCCGACAATGAGCAGTTCTTC
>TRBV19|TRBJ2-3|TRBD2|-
CASSLGLAATSTDTQYF
TGTGCCAGTAGTTTAGGACTAGCGGCGACTAGCACAGATACGCAGTATTTT
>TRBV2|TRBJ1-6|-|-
CASSGDISGSPLHF
TGTGCCAGCAGTGGGGACATAAGTGGTTCACCCCTCCACTTT
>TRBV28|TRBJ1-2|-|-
CATVGQTYGYTF
TGTGCCACCGTCGGACAGACCTATGGCTACACCTTC
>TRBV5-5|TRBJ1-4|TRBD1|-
CASRWGTGTPIREKLFF
TGTGCCAGCAGGTGGGGGACAGGGACTCCCATCAGGGAAAAACTGTTTTTT
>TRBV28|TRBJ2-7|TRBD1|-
CASRQYRGLSYEQYF
TGTGCCAGTAGACAGTACAGGGGCCTCTCCTACGAGCAGTACTTC
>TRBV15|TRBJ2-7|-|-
CATSRVGPGTASYEQYF
TGTGCCACCAGCAGAGTTGGGCCGGGAACAGCCTCCTACGAGCAGTACTTC
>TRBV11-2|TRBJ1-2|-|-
CASSPEQGRVYGYTF
TGTGCCAGCAGCCCGGAACAGGGCAGAGTATATGGCTACACCTTC
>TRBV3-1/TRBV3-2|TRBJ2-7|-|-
CASSGHAEPEQYF
TGTGCCAGCAGCGGACACGCAGAGCCCGAGCAGTACTTC
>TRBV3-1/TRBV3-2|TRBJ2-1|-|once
CASSHLQGEQFF
TGTGCCAGCAGCCACCTCCAGGGTGAGCAGTTCTTC
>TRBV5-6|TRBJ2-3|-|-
CASSFSGYGPYF
TGTGCCAGCAGCTTTAGCGGATACGGTCCGTATTTT
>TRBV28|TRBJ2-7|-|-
CASSFAGYYEQYF
TGTGCCAGCAGTTTTGCAGGGTACTACGAGCAGTACTTC
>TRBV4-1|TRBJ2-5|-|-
CASSQGQRIQETQYF
TGCGCCAGCAGCCAAGGACAGCGCATACAAGAGACCCAGTACTTC
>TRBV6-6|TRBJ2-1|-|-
CASSFLMGSSYNEQFF
TGTGCCAGCAGTTTCCTCATGGGGAGCTCCTACAATGAGCAGTTCTTC
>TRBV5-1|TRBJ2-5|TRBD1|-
CASSLGSQGAQETQYF
TGCGCCAGCAGCTTGGGATCGCAGGGGGCTCAAGAGACCCAGTACTTC
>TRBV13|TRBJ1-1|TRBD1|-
CASSSRQGPLNTEAFF
TGTGCCAGCAGCTCCCGACAGGGGCCCCTGAACACTGAAGCTTTCTTT
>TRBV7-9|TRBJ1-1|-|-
CASSTRNDGTEAFF
TGTGCCAGCAGCACAAGAAACGATGGCACTGAAGCTTTCTTT
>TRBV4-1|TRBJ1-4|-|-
CASSQSPNEKLFF
TGCGCCAGCAGCCAATCCCCGAATGAAAAACTGTTTTTT
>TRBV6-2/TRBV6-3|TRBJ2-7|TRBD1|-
CASSYSRPGTGGYEQYF
TGTGCCAGCAGTTACTCCCGACCCGGGACAGGGGGTTACGAGCAGTACTTC
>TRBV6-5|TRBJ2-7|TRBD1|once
CASSRAGQGEQYF
TGTGCCAGCAGTAGAGCGGGACAGGGGGAACAGTACTTC
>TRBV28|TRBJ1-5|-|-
CASSRPGSGSNQPQHF
TGTGCCAGCAGCCGCCCGGGGTCTGGGAGCAATCAGCCCCAGCATTTT
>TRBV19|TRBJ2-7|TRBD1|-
CASSIGDRVYEQCF
TGTGCCAGTAGTATTGGGGACAGGGTTTACGAGCAGTGCTTC
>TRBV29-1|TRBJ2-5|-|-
CSVDEQYQETQYF
TGCAGCGTTGATGAACAGTACCAAGAGACCCAGTACTTC
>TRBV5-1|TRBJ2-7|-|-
CASSLLQTSTDEQYF
TGCGCCAGCAGCTTGTTACAGACAAGCACGGACGAGCAGTACTTC
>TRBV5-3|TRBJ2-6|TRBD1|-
CARSPPGGQLCSGANVLTF
TGTGCCAGAAGCCCTCCAGGGGGCCAGCTTTGTTCTGGGGCCAACGTCCTGACTTTC
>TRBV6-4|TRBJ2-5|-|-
CASSGRAGETQYF
TGTGCCAGCAGTGGGCGAGCGGGAGAGACCCAGTACTTC
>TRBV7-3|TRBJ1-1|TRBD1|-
CASSYTGTGGAEAFF
TGTGCCAGCAGCTATACCGGGACAGGGGGCGCTGAAGCTTTCTTT
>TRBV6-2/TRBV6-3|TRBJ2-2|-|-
CASSYSGAPFVTNTGELFF
TGTGCCAGCAGTTACTCAGGAGCCCCCTTTGTTACGAACACCGGGGAGCTGTTTTTT
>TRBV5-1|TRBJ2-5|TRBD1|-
CASSLGRGLTVRETQYF
TGCGCCAGCAGCTTGGGCAGGGGGCTTACGGTTCGAGAGACCCAGTACTTC
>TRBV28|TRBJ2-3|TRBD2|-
CASGSSGGEVRTDTQYF
TGTGCCAGCGGGTCTAGCGGGGGGGAGGTGAGGACAGATACGCAGTATTTT
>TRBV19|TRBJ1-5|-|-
CASSIKGTSHQPQHF
TGTGCCAGTAGTATCAAAGGGACAAGCCATCAGCCCCAGCATTTT
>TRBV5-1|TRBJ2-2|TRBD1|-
CASSERQGHTGELFF
TGCGCCAGCAGCGAGCGACAGGGTCACACCGGGGAGCTGTTTTTT
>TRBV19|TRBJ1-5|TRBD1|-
CASSIPGTAFRPQHF
TGTGCCAGTAGTATACCCGGGACAGCATTTCGGCCCCAGCATTTT
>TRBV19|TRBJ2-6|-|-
CASSLGGANVLTF
TGTGCCAGTAGCCTCGGGGGGGCCAACGTCCTGACTTTC
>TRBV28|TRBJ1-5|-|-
CASRGLHNQPQHF
TGTGCCAGCAGAGGACTTCACAATCAGCCCCAGCATTTT
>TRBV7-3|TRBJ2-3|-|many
CASSLIGGGTDTQYF
TGTGCCAGCAGCTTAATAGGGGGAGGCACAGATACGCAGTATTTT
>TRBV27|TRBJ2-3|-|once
CASSLQGGPDTQYF
TGTGCCAGCAGTTTACAGGGGGGCCCAGATACGCAGTATTTT
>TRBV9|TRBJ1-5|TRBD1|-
CASSVGQGGNQPQHF
TGTGCCAGCAGCGTAGGTCAGGGGGGCAATCAGCCCCAGCATTTT
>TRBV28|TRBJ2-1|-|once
CATRRINEQFF
TGTGCCACGCGGCGGATCAATGAGCAGTTCTTC
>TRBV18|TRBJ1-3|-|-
CASSPSAFAGKTIYF
TGTGCCAGCTCACCGTCGGCGTTCGCAGGGAAAACCATATATTTT
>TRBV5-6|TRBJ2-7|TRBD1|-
CASSSSGTGIFKTYEQYF
TGTGCCAGCAGCAGCTCCGGGACAGGGATTTTTAAAACCTACGAGCAGTACTTC
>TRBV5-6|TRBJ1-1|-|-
CASSLGPGATEAFF
TGTGCCAGCAGCTTGGGACCTGGGGCCACTGAAGCTTTCTTT
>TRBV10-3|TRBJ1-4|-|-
CAISERSDSFLTNEKLFF
TGTGCCATCAGTGAACGTTCTGACAGCTTCCTAACTAATGAAAAACTGTTTTTT
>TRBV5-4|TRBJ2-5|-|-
CASSSDRLDGETQYF
TGTGCCAGCAGCTCGGACAGACTGGATGGGGAGACCCAGTACTTC
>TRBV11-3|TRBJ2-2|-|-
CASSSPDSNTGELFF
TGTGCCAGCAGCTCTCCGGACAGTAACACCGGGGAGCTGTTTTTT
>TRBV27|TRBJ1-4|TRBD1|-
CASSLNRGSGEKLFF
TGTGCCAGCAGCCTGAACAGGGGGTCGGGTGAAAAACTGTTTTTT
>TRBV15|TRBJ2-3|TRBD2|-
CATSGTSGGALLRTDTQYF
TGTGCCACCAGCGGGACTAGCGGGGGGGCCCTTTTGCGCACAGATACGCAGTATTTT
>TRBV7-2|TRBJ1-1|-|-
CASSFLQHPEAFF
TGTGCCAGCAGCTTTCTTCAACACCCTGAAGCTTTCTTT
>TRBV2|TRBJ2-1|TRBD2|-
CASRGGNEQFF
TGTGCCAGCCGGGGAGGGAATGAGCAGTTCTTC
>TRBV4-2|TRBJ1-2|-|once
CASSQDPRTVNYGYTF
TGTGCCAGCAGCCAAGATCCCCGGACAGTTAACTATGGCTACACCTTC